The 3 T cell receptor beta chains in this list originate from one sample, sequenced in a study of T cell changes during pregnancy in multiple sclerosis. TCRdb keeps only in-frame clones here, not all; method: immunoSEQ multiplex PCR. Of over 85,000 clones listed, more than 85% are singletons. The sample was peripheral blood, taken in the first trimester of pregnancy. These receptors all come from a female donor in good health, enrolled as a control in a pregnancy study.

J is TRBJ2-7 and V is TRBV27; D possibly corresponds to TRBD1 (5 bases). The CDR3 spans 14 residues. From germline, CDR1 is MNHEY and CDR2 SMNVEV (reference sequence). The germline V and J ends were trimmed by 4 bases and 4 bases, with 14 bases remaining between them. This chain's CDR3 is CASSSLGAVYEQYF. The CDR3 region has the DNA TGTGCCAGCAGTTCCTTAGGGGCAGTGTACGAGCAGTACTTC.

This clone was picked up a small number of times. The gene calls are TRBV10-3 and TRBJ1-6; tentatively, D is TRBD1 (5 bases). The germline V gene encodes CDR1 ENHRY and CDR2 SYGVKD. The CDR3 has 14 residues. V was shortened by 11 bases and J by 6 bases, with 17 bases between the two germline ends. In DNA form, the CDR3 reads TGTGCCTCTCAGGGACTGGGGAGTAATTCACCCCTCCACTTT. It encodes CASQGLGSNSPLHF.

Only one count was recorded for this clone. The chain combines TRBV4-1 with TRBJ1-4, with a possible D match to TRBD1 (5 bases). Looked up from germline, CDR1 is MGHRA and CDR2 is YSYEKL. The CDR3 covers 20 residues. V lost 0 bases and J lost 4, with 24 bases in between. This CDR3 is CASSQDSVAGDSPDNEKLFF. CDR3 nucleotides: TGCGCCAGCAGCCAAGATAGCGTTGCGGGGGATTCACCCGATAATGAAAAACTGTTTTTT.